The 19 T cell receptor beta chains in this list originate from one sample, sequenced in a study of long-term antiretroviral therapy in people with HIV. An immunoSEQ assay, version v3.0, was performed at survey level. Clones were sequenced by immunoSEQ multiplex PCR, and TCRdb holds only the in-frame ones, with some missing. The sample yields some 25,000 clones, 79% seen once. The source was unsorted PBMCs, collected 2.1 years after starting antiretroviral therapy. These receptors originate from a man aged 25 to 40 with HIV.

The CDR3 nucleotides read TGTGCCAGCTCCCCGGCGCTGGGGGCTTACGAGCAGTACTTC. Amino acid sequence: CASSPALGAYEQYF. The gene calls are TRBV28 and TRBJ2-7; TRBD1 might be the D (6 bases). Trimming removed 8 bases from V and 4 bases from J, with 18 bases in between. The CDR3 length is 14 residues. The germline gives CDR1 MDHEN, CDR2 SYDVKM. The variable domain in full, completed from reference TRBV28 and TRBJ2-7, reads DVKVTQSSRYLVKRTGEKVFLECVQDMDHENMFWYRQDPGLGLRLIYFSYDVKMKEKGDIPEGYSVSREKKERFSLILESASTNQTSMYLCASSPALGAYEQYFGPGTRLTVT.

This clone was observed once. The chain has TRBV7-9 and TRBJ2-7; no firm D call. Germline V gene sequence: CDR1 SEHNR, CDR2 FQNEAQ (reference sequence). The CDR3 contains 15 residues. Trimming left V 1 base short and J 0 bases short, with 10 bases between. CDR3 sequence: CASSLDRLPSYEQYF. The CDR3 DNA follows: TGTGCCAGCAGCTTAGACCGATTACCCTCCTACGAGCAGTACTTC.

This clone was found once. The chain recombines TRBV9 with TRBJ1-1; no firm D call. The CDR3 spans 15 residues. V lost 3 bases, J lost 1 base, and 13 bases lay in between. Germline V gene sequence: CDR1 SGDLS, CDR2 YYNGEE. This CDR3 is CASSEAPNPNTEAFF. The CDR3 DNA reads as TGTGCCAGCAGCGAGGCACCAAACCCGAACACTGAAGCTTTCTTT.

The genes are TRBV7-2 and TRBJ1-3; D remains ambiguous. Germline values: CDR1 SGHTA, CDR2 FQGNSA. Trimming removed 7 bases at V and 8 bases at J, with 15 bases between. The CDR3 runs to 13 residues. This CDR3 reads CASTPPGLDTIYF. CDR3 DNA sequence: TGTGCCAGCACTCCCCCGGGCCTAGACACCATATATTTT.

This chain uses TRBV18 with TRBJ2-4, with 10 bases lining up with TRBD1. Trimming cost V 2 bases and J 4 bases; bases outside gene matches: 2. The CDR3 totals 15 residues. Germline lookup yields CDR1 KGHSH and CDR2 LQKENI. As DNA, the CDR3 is TGTGCCAGCTCACCAAGACAGGGGGCGAAAAACATTCAGTACTTC. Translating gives CASSPRQGAKNIQYF.

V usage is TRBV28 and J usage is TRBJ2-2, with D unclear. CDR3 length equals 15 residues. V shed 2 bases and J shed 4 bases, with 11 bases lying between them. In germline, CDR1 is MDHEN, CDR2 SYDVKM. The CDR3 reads CASSLTLSGTGELFF. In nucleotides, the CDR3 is TGTGCCAGCAGTTTAACCTTAAGTGGCACCGGGGAGCTGTTTTTT.

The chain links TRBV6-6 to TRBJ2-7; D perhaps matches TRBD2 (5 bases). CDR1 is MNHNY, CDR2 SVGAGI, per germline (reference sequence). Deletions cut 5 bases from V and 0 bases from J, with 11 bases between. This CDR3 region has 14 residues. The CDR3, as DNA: TGTGCCAGCAGTCCGCGAGGGAGCTCCTACGAGCAGTACTTC. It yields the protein CASSPRGSSYEQYF.

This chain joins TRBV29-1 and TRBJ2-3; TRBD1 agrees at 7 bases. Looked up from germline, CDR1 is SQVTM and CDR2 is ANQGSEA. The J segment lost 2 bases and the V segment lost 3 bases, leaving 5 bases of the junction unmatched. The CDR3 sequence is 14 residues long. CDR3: CSVDGTANTDTQYF. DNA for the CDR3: TGCAGCGTTGATGGGACAGCAAACACAGATACGCAGTATTTT.

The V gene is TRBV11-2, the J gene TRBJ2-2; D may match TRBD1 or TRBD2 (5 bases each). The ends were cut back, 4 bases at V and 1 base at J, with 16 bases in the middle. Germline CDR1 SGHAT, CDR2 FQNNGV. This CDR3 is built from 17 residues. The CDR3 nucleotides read TGTGCCAGCAGCTCGGAGACCCGGGACCAGAACACCGGGGAGCTGTTTTTT. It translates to CASSSETRDQNTGELFF.

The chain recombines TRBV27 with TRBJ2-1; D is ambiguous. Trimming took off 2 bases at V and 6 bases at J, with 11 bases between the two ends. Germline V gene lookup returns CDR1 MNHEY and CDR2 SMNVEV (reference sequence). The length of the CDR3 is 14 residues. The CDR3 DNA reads TGTGCCAGCAGTTTACCATCACCCCGCAATGAGCAGTTCTTC. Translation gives CASSLPSPRNEQFF.

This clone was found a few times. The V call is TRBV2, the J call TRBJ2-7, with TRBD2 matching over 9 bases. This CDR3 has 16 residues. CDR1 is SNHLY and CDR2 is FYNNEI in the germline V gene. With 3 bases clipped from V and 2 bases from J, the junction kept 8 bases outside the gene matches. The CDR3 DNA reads TGTGCCAGCAGTGAGGGACTAGCCGGAGGGGCCTACGAGCAGTACTTC. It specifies CASSEGLAGGAYEQYF.

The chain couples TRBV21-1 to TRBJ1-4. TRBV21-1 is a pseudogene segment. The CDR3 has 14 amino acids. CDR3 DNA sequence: TGTGCCAGCAGCACTGAGGCCGCGAATGAAAAACTGTTTTTT. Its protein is CASSTEAANEKLFF.

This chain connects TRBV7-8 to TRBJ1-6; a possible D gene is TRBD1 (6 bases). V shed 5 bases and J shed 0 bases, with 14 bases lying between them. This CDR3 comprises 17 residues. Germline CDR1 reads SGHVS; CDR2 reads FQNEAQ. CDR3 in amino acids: CASSPTQGSSYNSPLHF. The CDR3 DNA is TGTGCCAGCAGCCCGACCCAGGGGAGCTCCTATAATTCACCCCTCCACTTT. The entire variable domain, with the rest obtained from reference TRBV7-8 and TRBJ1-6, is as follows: GAGVSQSPRYKVAKRGQDVALRCDPISGHVSLFWYQQALGQGPEFLTYFQNEAQLDKSGLPSDRFFAERPEGSVSTLKIQRTQQEDSAVYLCASSPTQGSSYNSPLHFGNGTRLTVT.

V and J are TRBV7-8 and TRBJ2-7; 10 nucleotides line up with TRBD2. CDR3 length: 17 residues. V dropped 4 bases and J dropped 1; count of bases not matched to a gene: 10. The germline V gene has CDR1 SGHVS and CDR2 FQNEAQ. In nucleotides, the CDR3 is TGTGCCAGCAGCTCTCAAGCACTAGCGGGACCGTCCTACGAGCAGTACTTC. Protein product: CASSSQALAGPSYEQYF.

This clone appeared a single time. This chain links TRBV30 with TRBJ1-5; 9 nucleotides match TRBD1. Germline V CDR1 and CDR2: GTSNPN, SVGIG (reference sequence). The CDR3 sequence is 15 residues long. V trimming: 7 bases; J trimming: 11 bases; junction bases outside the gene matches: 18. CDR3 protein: CAFSSRDRAGGSQHF. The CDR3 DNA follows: TGTGCCTTCTCGTCCCGGGACAGGGCGGGAGGGTCCCAGCATTTT. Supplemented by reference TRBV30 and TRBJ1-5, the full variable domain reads SQTIHQWPATLVQPVGSPLSLECTVEGTSNPNLYWYRQAAGRGLQLLFYSVGIGQISSEVPQNLSASRPQDRQFILSSKKLLLSDSGFYLCAFSSRDRAGGSQHFGDGTRLSIL.

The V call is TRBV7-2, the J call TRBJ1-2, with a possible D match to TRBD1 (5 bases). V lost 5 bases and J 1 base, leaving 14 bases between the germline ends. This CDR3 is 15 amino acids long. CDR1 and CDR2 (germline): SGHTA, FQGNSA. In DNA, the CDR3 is TGTGCCAGCAGCCAAGGGGTTGGGGGTAACTATGGCTACACCTTC. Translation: CASSQGVGGNYGYTF.

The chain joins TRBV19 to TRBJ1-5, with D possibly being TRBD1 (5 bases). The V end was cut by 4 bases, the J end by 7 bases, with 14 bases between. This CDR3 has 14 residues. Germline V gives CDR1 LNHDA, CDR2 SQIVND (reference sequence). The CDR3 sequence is CASSSVQGGQPQHF. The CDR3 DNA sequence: TGTGCCAGTAGTAGCGTTCAGGGTGGACAGCCCCAGCATTTT.

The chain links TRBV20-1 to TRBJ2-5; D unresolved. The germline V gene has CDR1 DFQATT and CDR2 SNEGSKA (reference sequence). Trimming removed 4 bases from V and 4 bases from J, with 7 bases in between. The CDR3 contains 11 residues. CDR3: CSANRGETQYF. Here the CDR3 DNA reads TGCAGTGCTAACAGAGGAGAGACCCAGTACTTC.

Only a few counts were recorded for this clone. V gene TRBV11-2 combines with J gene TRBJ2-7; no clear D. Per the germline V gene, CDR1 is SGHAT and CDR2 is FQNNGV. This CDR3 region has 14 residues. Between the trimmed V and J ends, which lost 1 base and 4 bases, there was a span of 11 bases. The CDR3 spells CASSLVASGYEQYF. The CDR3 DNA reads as TGTGCCAGCAGCTTAGTGGCGTCAGGTTACGAGCAGTACTTC.